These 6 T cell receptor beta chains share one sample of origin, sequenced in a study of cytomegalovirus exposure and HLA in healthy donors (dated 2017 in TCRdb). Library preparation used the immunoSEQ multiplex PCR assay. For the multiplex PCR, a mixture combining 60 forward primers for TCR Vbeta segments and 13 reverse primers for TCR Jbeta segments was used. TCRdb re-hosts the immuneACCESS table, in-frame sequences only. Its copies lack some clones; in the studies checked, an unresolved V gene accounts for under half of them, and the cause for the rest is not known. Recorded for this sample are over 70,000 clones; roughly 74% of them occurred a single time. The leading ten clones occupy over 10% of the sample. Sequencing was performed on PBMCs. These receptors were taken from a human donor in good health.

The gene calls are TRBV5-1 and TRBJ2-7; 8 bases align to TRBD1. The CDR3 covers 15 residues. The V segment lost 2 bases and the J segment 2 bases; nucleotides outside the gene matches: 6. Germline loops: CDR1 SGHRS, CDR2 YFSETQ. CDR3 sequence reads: CASSFGQGITYEQYF. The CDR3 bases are TGCGCCAGCAGCTTCGGACAGGGAATTACCTACGAGCAGTACTTC.

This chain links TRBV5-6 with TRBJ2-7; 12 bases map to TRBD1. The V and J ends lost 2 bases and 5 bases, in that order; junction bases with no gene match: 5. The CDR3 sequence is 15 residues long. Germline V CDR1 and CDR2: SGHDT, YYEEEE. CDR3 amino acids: CASSFGTGGGHEQYF. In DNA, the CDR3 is TGTGCCAGCAGCTTCGGGACAGGGGGCGGACACGAGCAGTACTTC.

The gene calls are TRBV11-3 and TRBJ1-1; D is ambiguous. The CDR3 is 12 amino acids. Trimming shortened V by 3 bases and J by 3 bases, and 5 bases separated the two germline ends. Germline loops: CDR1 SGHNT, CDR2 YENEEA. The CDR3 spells CASSFSDTEAFF. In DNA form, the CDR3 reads TGTGCCAGCAGCTTTAGTGACACTGAAGCTTTCTTT.

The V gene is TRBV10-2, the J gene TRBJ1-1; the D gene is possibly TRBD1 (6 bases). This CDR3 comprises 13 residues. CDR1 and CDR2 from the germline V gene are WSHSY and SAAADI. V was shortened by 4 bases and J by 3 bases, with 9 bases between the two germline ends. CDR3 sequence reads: CASSAGVDTEAFF. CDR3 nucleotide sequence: TGCGCCAGCAGTGCAGGGGTCGACACTGAAGCTTTCTTT.

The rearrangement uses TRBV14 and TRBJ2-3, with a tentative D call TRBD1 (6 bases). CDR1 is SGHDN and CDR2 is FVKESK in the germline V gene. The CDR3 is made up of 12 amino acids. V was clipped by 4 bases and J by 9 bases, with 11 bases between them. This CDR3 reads CASSRTDYTQYF. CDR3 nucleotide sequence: TGTGCCAGCAGCCGGACAGATTACACGCAGTATTTT.

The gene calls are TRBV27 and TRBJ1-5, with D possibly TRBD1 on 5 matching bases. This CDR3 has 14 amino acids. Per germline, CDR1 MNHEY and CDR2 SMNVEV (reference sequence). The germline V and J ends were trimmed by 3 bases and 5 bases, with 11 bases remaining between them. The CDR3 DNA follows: TGTGCCAGCAGTTTCAACCAGGGTCATCAGCCCCAGCATTTT. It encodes CASSFNQGHQPQHF.